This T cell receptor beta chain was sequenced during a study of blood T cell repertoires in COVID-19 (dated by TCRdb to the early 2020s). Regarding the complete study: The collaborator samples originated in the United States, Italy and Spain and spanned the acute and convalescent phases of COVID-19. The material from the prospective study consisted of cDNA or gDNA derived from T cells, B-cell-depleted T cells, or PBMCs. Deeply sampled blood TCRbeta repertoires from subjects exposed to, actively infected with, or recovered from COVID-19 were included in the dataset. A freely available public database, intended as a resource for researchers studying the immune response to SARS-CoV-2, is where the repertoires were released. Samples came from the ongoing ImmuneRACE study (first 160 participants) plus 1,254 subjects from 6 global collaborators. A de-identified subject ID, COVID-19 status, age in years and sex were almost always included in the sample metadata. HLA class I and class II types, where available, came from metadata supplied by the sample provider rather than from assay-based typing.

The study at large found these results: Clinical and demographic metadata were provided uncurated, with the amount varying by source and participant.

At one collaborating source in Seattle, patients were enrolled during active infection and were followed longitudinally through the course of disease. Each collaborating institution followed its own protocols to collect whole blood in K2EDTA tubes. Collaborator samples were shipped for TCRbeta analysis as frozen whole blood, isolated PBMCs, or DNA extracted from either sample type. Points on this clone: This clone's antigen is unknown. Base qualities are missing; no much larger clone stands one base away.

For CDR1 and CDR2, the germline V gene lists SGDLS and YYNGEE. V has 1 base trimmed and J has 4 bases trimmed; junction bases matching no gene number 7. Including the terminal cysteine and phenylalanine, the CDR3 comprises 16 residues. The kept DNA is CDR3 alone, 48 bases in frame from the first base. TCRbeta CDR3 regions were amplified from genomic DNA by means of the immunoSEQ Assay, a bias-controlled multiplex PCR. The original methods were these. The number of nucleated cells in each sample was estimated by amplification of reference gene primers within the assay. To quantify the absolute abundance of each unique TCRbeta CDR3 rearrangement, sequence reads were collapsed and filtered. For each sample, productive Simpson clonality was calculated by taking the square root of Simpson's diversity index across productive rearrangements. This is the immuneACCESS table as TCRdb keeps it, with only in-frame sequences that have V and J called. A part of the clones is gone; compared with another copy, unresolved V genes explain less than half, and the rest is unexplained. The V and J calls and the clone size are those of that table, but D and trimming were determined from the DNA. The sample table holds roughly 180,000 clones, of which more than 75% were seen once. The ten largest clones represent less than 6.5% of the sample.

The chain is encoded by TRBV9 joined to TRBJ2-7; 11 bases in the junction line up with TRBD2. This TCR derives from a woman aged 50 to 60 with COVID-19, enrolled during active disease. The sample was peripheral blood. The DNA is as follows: TGTGCCAGCAGCGTAACTAGCGGGGGAGCACCGTACGAGCAGTACTTC. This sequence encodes CASSVTSGGAPYEQYF.